This entry features one T cell receptor beta chain sequence. Its target is not known. With a much larger clone just one base away, this may be a read error. The entry originates in a study of neurological immune-mediated disorders. Study results and caveats: None of the CDR3 amino acid sequences of expanded clones recurred across subjects, suggesting private repertoires in all groups. It was HTLV-1-associated myelopathy that showed the most TCR clonal expansion, while multiple sclerosis showed the least, falling below healthy controls.

Synthesis of cDNA was carried out by template-switch 5'RACE. The reaction used 10-nucleotide random UMIs. TCRdb independently ran MiXCR on the 5' RACE reads; one entry per CDR3 protein. This table holds about 84,000 distinct CDR3 sequences, about a tenth found once. A total of 2 million PBMCs stored at -80 degrees C provided the unsorted libraries. The germline V gene has CDR1 SGDLS and CDR2 YYNGEE. V was cut by 4 bases and J by 3 bases, with 19 bases left in between. The CDR3 is 16 amino acids. The sequence was obtained from a middle-aged man in good health. The rearrangement uses TRBV9 and TRBJ2-5; D is possibly TRBD2 (7 bases). The specimen sequenced was PBMCs. The CDR3 loop is CASSLGLEGGEETQYF. The DNA of the CDR3 is TGTGCCAGCAGCCTAGGACTAGAGGGGGGGGAAGAGACCCAGTACTTC.